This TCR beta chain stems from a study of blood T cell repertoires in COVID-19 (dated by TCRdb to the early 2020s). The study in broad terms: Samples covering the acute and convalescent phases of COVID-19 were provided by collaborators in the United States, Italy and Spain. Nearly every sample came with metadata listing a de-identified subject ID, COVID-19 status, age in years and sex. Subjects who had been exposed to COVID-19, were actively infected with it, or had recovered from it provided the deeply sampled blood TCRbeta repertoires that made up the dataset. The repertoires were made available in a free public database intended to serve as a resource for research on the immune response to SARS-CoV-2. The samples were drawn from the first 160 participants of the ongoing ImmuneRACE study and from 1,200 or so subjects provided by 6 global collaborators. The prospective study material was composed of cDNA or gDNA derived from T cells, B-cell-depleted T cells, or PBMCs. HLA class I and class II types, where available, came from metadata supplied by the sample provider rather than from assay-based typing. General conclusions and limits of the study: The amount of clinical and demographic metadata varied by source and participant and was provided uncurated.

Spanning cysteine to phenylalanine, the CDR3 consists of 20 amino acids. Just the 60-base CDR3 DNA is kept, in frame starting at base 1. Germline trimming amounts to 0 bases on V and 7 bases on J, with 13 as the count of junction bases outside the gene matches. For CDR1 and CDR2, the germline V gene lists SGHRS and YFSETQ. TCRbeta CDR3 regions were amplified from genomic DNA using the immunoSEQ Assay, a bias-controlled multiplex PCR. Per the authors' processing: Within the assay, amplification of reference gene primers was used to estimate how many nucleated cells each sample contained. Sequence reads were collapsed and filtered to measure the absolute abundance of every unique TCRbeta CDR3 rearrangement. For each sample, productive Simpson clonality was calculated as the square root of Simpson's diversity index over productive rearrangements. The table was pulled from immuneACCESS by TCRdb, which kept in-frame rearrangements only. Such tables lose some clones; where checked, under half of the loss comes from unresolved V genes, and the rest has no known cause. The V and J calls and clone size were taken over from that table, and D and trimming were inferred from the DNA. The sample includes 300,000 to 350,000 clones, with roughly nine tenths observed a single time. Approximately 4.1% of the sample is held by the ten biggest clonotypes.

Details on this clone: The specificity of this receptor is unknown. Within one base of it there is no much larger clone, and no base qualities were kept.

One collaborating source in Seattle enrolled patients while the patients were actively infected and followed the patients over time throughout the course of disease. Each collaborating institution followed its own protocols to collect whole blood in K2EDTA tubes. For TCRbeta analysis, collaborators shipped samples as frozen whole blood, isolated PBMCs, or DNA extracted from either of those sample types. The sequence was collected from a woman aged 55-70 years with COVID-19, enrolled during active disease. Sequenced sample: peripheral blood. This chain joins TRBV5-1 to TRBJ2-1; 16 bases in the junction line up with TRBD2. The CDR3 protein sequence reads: CASSLARGTSGGASWNEQFF. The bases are TGCGCCAGCAGCTTGGCCCGGGGGACTAGCGGGGGGGCCTCATGGAATGAGCAGTTCTTC. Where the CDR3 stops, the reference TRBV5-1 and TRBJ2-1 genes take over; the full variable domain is KAGVTQTPRYLIKTRGQQVTLSCSPISGHRSVSWYQQTPGQGLQFLFEYFSETQRNKGNFPGRFSGRQFSNSRSEMNVSTLELGDSALYLCASSLARGTSGGASWNEQFFGPGTRLTVL.